The entry below gives a single T cell receptor (beta chain) sequence along with its context. Antigen unknown. In germline, CDR1 is MNHNS, CDR2 SASEGT. The CDR3 is made up of 18 amino acids. V shed 5 bases, J shed 6 bases, and the junction held 12 bases outside the gene matches. The data were obtained in a study of CD8 T cells in Susac syndrome. Overall study: Roughly six sequenced Susac syndrome patients had clinically active disease, while 8 or 9 were in remission. Overall study results and limits: Regarding the TCR sequencing and HLA analysis, the study admitted that a relatively small number of individuals were involved. The total CD8+ repertoires yielded 15 to 20 Susac-specific public clones and the CD8+ TEMRA repertoires yielded about five.

When the RNA was reverse transcribed, random hexamers were used with an input of about 0.5 to 1 ug. Across 54 Vbeta and 13 Jbeta, TCR beta CDR3 was amplified with immunoSEQ multiplex PCR. TCRdb ran MiXCR on the immunoSEQ multiplex PCR reads and lists one entry per CDR3 protein. The sample records 75,000 to 95,000 distinct CDR3 sequences, around 93% being singletons. This chain joins TRBV6-1 and TRBJ2-2; the match to TRBD2 covers 13 bases. The sequencing input was CD8+ T cells from PBMCs. The sequence was collected from a human donor with Susac syndrome. The CDR3 region has the DNA TGTGCCAGCAGTCCATGGACTAGCGGGAGCCATGGGCCCGGGGAGCTGTTTTTT. Translated: CASSPWTSGSHGPGELFF.